This TCR beta chain comes out of a study of control samples from healthy donors and cancer patients (dated by TCRdb to about 2020). Sequences LNHDA (CDR1) and SQIVND (CDR2) are obtained from the germline V gene (reference sequence). Inclusive of the bounding cysteine and phenylalanine, the CDR3 is 15 residues long. Only CDR3 DNA is held: 45 bases, read in frame from base 1. Relative to germline, V is missing 7 bases and J is missing 0 bases, with 1 base of the junction outside any gene match. To prepare the library, the immunoSEQ multiplex PCR assay was applied. Imported from immuneACCESS, the table was reduced by TCRdb to in-frame sequences with V and J called. These copies leave out some clones; in studies compared against another copy, an unresolved V gene accounts for under half, and the cause of the remainder is not known. The sample table holds about 190,000 clones, of which about 93% were seen once. More than 1.1% of the sample lies in the top ten.

About this clone itself: Its antigen target is currently unknown. Nothing much larger sits one base from this clone, and base qualities are not available.

The V and J genes are TRBV19 and TRBJ1-4; 11 middle bases align to TRBD1. This TCR was sampled from a young man in good health. Sequences were obtained from blood. CDR3 reads: CASKDRGPTNEKLFF. The DNA sequence is given as TGTGCCAGTAAGGACAGGGGGCCAACTAATGAAAAACTGTTTTTT.